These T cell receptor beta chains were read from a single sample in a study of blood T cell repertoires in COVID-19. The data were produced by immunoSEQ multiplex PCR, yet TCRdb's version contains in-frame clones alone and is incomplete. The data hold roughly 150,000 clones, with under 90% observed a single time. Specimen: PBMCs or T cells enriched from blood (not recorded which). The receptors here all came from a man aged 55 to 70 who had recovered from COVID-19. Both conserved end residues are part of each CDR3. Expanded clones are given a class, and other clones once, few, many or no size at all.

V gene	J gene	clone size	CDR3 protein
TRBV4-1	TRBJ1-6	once	CASSQLTGYNSPLHF
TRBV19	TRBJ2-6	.	CASTDRGAGANVLTF